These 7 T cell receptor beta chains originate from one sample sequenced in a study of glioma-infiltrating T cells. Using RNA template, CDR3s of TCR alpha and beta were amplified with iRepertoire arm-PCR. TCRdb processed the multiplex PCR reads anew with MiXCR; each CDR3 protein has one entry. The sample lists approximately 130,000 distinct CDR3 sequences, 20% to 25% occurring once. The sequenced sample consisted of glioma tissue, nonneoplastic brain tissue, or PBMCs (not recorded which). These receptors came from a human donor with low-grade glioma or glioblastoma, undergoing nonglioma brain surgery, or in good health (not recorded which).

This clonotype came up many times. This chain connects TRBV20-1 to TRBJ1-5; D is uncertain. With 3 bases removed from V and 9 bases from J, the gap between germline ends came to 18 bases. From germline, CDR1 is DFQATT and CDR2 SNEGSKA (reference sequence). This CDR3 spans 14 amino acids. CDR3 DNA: TGCAGTGCTAGCATTGGGATACTCGGAGGGCCCCAGCATTTT. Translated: CSASIGILGGPQHF.

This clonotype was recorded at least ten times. The CDR3 region is CASSLGAGANTDTQYF. The CDR3 nucleotides read TGTGCCAGCAGCTTAGGGGCAGGGGCAAACACAGATACGCAGTATTTT. The rearrangement joins TRBV7-8 to TRBJ2-3, with D possibly TRBD1 on 6 matching bases. With 1 base removed from V and 2 bases from J, the gap between germline ends came to 13 bases. Germline CDR1 reads SGHVS; CDR2 reads FQNEAQ. The CDR3 covers 16 residues. The whole variable domain, filled in from reference TRBV7-8 and TRBJ2-3, reads GAGVSQSPRYKVAKRGQDVALRCDPISGHVSLFWYQQALGQGPEFLTYFQNEAQLDKSGLPSDRFFAERPEGSVSTLKIQRTQQEDSAVYLCASSLGAGANTDTQYFGPGTRLTVL.

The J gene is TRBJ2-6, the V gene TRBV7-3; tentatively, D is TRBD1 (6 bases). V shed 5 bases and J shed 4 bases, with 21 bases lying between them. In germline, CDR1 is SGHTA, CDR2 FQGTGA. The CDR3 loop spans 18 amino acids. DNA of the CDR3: TGTGCCAGCAGCCATAGACAGGAGACCCCCCCGGGGGCCAACGTCCTGACTTTC. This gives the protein CASSHRQETPPGANVLTF.

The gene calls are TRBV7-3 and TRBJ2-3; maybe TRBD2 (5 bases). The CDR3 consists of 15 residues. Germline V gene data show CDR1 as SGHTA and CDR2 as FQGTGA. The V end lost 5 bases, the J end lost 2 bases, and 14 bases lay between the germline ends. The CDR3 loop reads CASSAGLGLTDTQYF. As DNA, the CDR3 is TGTGCCAGCAGCGCAGGACTGGGCCTCACAGATACGCAGTATTTT.

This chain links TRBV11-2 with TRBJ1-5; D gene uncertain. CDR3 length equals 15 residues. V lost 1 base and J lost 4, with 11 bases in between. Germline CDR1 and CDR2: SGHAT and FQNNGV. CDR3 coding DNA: TGTGCCAGCAGCTTAGCTGTGGGCGGAAATCAGCCCCAGCATTTT. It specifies CASSLAVGGNQPQHF.

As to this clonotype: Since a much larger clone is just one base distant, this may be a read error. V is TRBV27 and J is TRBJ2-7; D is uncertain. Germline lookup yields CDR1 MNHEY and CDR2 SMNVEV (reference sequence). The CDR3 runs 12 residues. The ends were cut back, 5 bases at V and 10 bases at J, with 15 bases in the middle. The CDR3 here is CASSRNLQTQYV. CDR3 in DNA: TGTGCCAGCAGTCGTAATCTCCAGACCCAGTACGTC.

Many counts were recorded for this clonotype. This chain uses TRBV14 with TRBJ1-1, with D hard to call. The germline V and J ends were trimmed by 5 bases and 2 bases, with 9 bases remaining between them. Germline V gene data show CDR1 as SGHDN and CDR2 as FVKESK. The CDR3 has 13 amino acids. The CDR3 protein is CASSLQGNTEAFF. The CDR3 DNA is TGTGCCAGCAGCTTACAAGGTAACACTGAAGCTTTCTTT.